This T cell receptor (beta chain) was profiled in a study of control samples from healthy donors and cancer patients. The data were produced by immunoSEQ multiplex PCR, yet TCRdb's version contains in-frame clones alone and is incomplete. The sample lists 45,000 to 60,000 clones, 94% occurring once. V was trimmed by 3 bases and J by 2 bases, leaving 4 bases between them. CDR3 length equals 12 residues. Germline assignment: CDR1 MGHDK and CDR2 SYGVNS. Comments on this clone: The same CDR3 arises from other DNA sequences in this sample as well.

The TCR comes from a young man in good health. V gene TRBV25-1 combines with J gene TRBJ1-1; D uncertain. Sequencing input: blood. CDR3 sequence (DNA): TGTGCCAGCAGTGAGTATAACACTGAAGCTTTCTTT. Translated: CASSEYNTEAFF.